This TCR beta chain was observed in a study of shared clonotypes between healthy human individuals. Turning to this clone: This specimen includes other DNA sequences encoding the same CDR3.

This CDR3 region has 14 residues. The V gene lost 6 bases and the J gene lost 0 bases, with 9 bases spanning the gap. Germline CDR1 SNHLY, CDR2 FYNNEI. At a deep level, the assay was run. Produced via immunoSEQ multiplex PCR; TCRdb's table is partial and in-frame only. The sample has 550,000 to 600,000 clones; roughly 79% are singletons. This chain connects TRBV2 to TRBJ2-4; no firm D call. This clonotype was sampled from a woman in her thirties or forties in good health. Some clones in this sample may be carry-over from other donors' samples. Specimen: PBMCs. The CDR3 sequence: CASRGLLAKNIQYF. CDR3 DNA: TGTGCCAGCAGGGGTCTACTAGCCAAAAACATTCAGTACTTC.